The sequence of this T cell receptor (beta chain) was determined in a study of T cell repertoires in cytomegalovirus infection. Study information: TCR beta signatures that were public indicated CMV infection and matching HLA type.

Regarding the study as a whole: HLA-C-restricted TCR beta clonotypes specific for CMV led the ex vivo response. The cumulative frequency of public TCR beta families identified carriers of CMV plus the relevant HLA.

This CDR3 is built from 11 residues. Germline CDR1 SGHTA, CDR2 FQGNSA. The V gene lost 7 bases and the J gene lost 8 bases, with 9 bases spanning the gap. One entry per CDR3 protein, called by TCRdb with MiXCR from the reads. The table lists about 490,000 distinct CDR3 sequences, around 10% of them singletons, with roughly 10% in the top ten. This clonotype was detected many times. Its antigen is as yet unknown. The sample comprised PBMCs. This TCR derives from a human donor in good health (CMV status not recorded). Some clones in this sample may be carry-over from other donors' samples. This rearrangement joins TRBV7-2 to TRBJ2-1; tentatively, D is TRBD2 (6 bases). In DNA, the CDR3 is TGTGCCAGCACCACGGGAGATGAGCAGTTCTTC. Its protein is CASTTGDEQFF.